This T cell receptor (beta chain) was sequenced in a study of regulatory T cells in long-lasting Graves disease. Time point meaning: persistent/refractory GD, antithyroid drugs over 5 years with positive TRAb. The authors made the TCR library using RNA they extracted from PBMCs. Both iRepertoire HTBI primers and Arm-PCR of CDR3 regions were used to build the TCR beta libraries. In the authors' methods: 60 to 65 TRBV and 12 to 15 TRBJ segments were identified across samples. TCRdb independently ran MiXCR on the multiplex PCR reads; one entry per CDR3 protein. None of the V and J calls come from the authors' own analysis; TCRdb made them. Of fewer than 550,000 distinct CDR3 sequences in the sample, approximately 21% were seen once. Germline CDR1 is SGHNT and CDR2 is YYREEE (reference sequence). The germline V and J ends were trimmed by 4 bases and 5 bases, with 15 bases remaining between them. This CDR3 has 15 amino acids.

The starting material was peripheral blood mononuclear cells (PBMCs), obtained when the disease was refractory, from a patient treated with antithyroid drugs. The TCR originated in a female donor with Graves disease. This chain uses TRBV5-4 with TRBJ1-4, with D perhaps TRBD1 (5 bases). The CDR3 reads CASSLARQQNEKLFF. DNA of the CDR3: TGTGCCAGCAGCCTAGCGAGACAGCAGAATGAAAAACTGTTTTTT. The entire variable domain, with the rest obtained from reference TRBV5-4 and TRBJ1-4, is as follows: ETGVTQSPTHLIKTRGQQVTLRCSSQSGHNTVSWYQQALGQGPQFIFQYYREEENGRGNFPPRFSGLQFPNYSSELNVNALELDDSALYLCASSLARQQNEKLFFGSGTQLSVL.